The 2 T cell receptor beta chains given below trace back to one sample, sequenced in a study of patients and donors after allogeneic stem cell transplantation. TCRdb independently ran MiXCR on the RT-PCR reads; one entry per CDR3 protein. This table has over 150,000 distinct CDR3 sequences, around 41% appearing once. The sequenced material came from blood, either unsorted or a sorted T cell fraction (not recorded which). These TCRs come from a human donor who was either an allogeneic HSCT recipient or a stem cell or donor lymphocyte infusion donor (not recorded which). It is not recorded whose cells these are; they may come from a transplant donor.

The chain joins TRBV3-1 to TRBJ2-1; 9 nucleotides match TRBD2. V lost 5 bases, J lost 0 bases, and 5 bases stayed unmatched. CDR1 LGHDT and CDR2 YNNKEL come from the germline V gene (reference sequence). This CDR3 contains 16 residues. CDR3 sequence: CASSSSGKSSYNEQFF. CDR3 DNA: TGTGCCAGCAGCTCTAGCGGGAAGAGCTCCTACAATGAGCAGTTCTTC.

The chain couples TRBV6-5 to TRBJ2-7, with D unclear. The V end was cut by 4 bases, the J end by 3 bases, with 13 bases between. CDR1 and CDR2 from the germline V gene are MNHEY and SVGAGI. The CDR3 extends over 14 amino acids. The CDR3 here is CASSSRGPSYEQYF. CDR3 in DNA: TGTGCCAGCAGTTCCCGTGGCCCGAGCTACGAGCAGTACTTC.